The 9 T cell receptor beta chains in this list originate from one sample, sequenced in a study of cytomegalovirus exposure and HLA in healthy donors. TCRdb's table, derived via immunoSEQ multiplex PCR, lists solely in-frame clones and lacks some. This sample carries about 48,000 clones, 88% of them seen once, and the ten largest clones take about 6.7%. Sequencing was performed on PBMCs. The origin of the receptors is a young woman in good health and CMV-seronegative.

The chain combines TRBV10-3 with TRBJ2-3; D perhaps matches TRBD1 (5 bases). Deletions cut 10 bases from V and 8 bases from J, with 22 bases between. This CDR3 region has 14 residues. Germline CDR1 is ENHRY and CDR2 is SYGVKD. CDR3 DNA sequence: TGTGCCAGTGGGGCCGGGCCCCAGGAAGGTACGCAGTATTTT. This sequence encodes CASGAGPQEGTQYF.

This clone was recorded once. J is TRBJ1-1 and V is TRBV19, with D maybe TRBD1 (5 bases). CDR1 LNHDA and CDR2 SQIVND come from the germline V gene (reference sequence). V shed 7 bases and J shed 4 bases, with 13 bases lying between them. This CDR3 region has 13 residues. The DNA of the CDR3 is TGTGCCAGTACCCCGACACAGGTCACTGAAGCTTTCTTT. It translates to CASTPTQVTEAFF.

The CDR3 sequence: CASRLSQANTEAFF. CDR3 nucleotides: TGCGCCAGCAGGCTTTCACAGGCAAACACTGAAGCTTTCTTT. V gene TRBV5-1 combines with J gene TRBJ1-1, with TRBD1 as a possible D gene (5 bases). There are 14 residues in the CDR3. Trimming cost V 5 bases and J 2 bases, with 13 bases left between them. Germline CDR1 SGHRS, CDR2 YFSETQ.

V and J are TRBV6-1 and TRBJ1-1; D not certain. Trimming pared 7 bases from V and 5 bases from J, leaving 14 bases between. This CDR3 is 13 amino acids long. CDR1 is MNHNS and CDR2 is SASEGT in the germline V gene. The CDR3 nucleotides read TGTGCCAGCACCTTGACTAGGTCTACTGAAGCTTTCTTT. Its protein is CASTLTRSTEAFF.

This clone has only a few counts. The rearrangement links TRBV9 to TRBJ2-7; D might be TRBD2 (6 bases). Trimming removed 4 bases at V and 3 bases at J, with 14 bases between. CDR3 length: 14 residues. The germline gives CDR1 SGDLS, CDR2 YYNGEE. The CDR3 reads CASSTQGLNYEQYF. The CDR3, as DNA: TGTGCCAGCAGCACCCAGGGACTTAACTACGAGCAGTACTTC.

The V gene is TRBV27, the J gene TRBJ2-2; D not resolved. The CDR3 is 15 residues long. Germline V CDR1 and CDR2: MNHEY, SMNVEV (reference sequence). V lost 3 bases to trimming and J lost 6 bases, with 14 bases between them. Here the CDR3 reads CASSLSSTSPGELFF. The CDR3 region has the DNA TGTGCCAGCAGTTTGAGTAGCACGTCTCCCGGGGAGCTGTTTTTT.

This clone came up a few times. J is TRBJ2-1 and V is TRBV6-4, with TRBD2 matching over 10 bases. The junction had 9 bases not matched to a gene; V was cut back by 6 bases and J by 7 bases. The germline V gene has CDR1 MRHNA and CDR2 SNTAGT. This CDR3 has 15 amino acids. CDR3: CASSPGTSEPNEQFF. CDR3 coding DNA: TGTGCCAGCAGCCCCGGGACTAGCGAACCGAATGAGCAGTTCTTC.

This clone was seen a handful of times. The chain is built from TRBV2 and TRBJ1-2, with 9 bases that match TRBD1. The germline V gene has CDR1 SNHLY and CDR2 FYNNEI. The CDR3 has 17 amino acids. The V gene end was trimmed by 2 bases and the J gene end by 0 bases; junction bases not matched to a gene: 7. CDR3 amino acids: CASSERRGTGPNYGYTF. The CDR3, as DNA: TGTGCCAGCAGTGAACGGAGGGGGACAGGGCCTAACTATGGCTACACCTTC. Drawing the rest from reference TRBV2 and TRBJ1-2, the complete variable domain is EPEVTQTPSHQVTQMGQEVILRCVPISNHLYFYWYRQILGQKVEFLVSFYNNEISEKSEIFDDQFSVERPDGSNFTLKIRSTKLEDSAMYFCASSERRGTGPNYGYTFGSGTRLTVV.

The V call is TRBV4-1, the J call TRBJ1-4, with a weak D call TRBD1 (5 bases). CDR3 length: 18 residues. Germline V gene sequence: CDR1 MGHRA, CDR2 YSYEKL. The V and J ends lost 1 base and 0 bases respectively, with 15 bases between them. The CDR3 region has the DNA TGCGCCAGCAGCCAAGTCCCCAGGGCCCACGCAACTAATGAAAAACTGTTTTTT. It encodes CASSQVPRAHATNEKLFF.